The 7 T cell receptor beta chains below all came from one sample that was sequenced in a study of OX40 agonist ivuxolimab in advanced cancers. The library was obtained by the immunoSEQ multiplex PCR assay. Here the immuneACCESS table is served through TCRdb, limited to in-frame sequences with V and J called. Missing clones are a known gap in these copies; in checked studies unresolved V genes cover under half, and the rest lacks a known reason. The sample includes about 40,000 clones, with 88% observed a single time. Approximately 12% of the sample is taken by the ten largest. This specimen consisted of CD4+ or CD8+ T cells sorted from blood, obtained in a trial of the OX40 agonist ivuxolimab. The source is an adult with an advanced solid tumor such as melanoma, head and neck, liver or kidney cancer.

This chain links TRBV6-6 with TRBJ2-1, with D perhaps TRBD2 (7 bases). The CDR3 is made up of 16 amino acids. V lost 7 bases and J lost 4, with 20 bases in between. Germline V gene lookup returns CDR1 MNHNY and CDR2 SVGAGI (reference sequence). CDR3: CASTRKGGAEYNEQFF. CDR3 nucleotide sequence: TGTGCCAGCACCCGAAAGGGGGGGGCCGAATACAATGAGCAGTTCTTC.

The chain recombines TRBV10-1 with TRBJ1-5; no reliable D call. The CDR3 consists of 15 residues. The V end was cut by 10 bases, the J end by 3 bases, with 19 bases between. Per the germline V gene, CDR1 is WNHNN and CDR2 is SYGVQD (reference sequence). The CDR3 spells CATPPGVGNNQPQHF. CDR3 nucleotide sequence: TGCGCCACCCCCCCCGGGGTGGGCAACAATCAGCCCCAGCATTTT.

This chain links TRBV27 with TRBJ2-1, with D possibly matching TRBD1 (6 bases). Trimming shortened V by 5 bases and J by 6 bases, and 17 bases separated the two germline ends. This CDR3 comprises 15 residues. Germline CDR1 MNHEY, CDR2 SMNVEV (reference sequence). DNA of the CDR3: TGTGCCAGCAGTCTAGGGGGTAATCCCCTCAATGAGCAGTTCTTC. Translation gives CASSLGGNPLNEQFF.

The rearrangement joins TRBV25-1 to TRBJ1-2; TRBD1 agrees at 7 bases. The CDR3 runs 16 residues. The trim removed 4 bases at V and 4 bases at J, leaving 12 bases unmatched. Germline V gives CDR1 MGHDK, CDR2 SYGVNS. The CDR3 nucleotides are TGTGCCAGCAGTGGGGGCGGCCGGGACAGCTTCTATGGCTACACCTTC. This gives the protein CASSGGGRDSFYGYTF.

This clone was found a few times. The chain carries TRBV2 and TRBJ2-7; 9 nucleotides align to TRBD2. The CDR3 has 13 amino acids. J lost 7 bases, V lost 5 bases, and 6 bases had no gene match. Germline values: CDR1 SNHLY, CDR2 FYNNEI. The chain's CDR3 is CASSPLAGNEQYF. In DNA, the CDR3 is TGTGCCAGCAGTCCCCTAGCGGGAAATGAGCAGTACTTC. The variable domain in full, with the rest retrieved from reference TRBV2 and TRBJ2-7, is EPEVTQTPSHQVTQMGQEVILRCVPISNHLYFYWYRQILGQKVEFLVSFYNNEISEKSEIFDDQFSVERPDGSNFTLKIRSTKLEDSAMYFCASSPLAGNEQYFGPGTRLTVT.

The chain has TRBV6-6 and TRBJ1-2; D is undetermined. The germline V and J ends were trimmed by 6 bases and 3 bases, with 14 bases remaining between them. Germline V gives CDR1 MNHNY, CDR2 SVGAGI (reference sequence). The CDR3 covers 14 residues. The CDR3 reads CASSFRAPDYGYTF. The CDR3, as DNA: TGTGCCAGCAGCTTCCGGGCCCCGGACTATGGCTACACCTTC.

This clone was seen just once. The chain combines TRBV5-4 with TRBJ1-2; the D gene is possibly TRBD1 (5 bases). V lost 0 bases, J lost 8 bases, and 17 bases lay in between. The CDR3 has 15 residues. The germline V gene has CDR1 SGHNT and CDR2 YYREEE (reference sequence). The CDR3 spells CASSLGRVPSRGYTF. The DNA for the CDR3 is TGTGCCAGCAGCTTGGGCAGGGTTCCCTCCCGGGGCTACACCTTC.